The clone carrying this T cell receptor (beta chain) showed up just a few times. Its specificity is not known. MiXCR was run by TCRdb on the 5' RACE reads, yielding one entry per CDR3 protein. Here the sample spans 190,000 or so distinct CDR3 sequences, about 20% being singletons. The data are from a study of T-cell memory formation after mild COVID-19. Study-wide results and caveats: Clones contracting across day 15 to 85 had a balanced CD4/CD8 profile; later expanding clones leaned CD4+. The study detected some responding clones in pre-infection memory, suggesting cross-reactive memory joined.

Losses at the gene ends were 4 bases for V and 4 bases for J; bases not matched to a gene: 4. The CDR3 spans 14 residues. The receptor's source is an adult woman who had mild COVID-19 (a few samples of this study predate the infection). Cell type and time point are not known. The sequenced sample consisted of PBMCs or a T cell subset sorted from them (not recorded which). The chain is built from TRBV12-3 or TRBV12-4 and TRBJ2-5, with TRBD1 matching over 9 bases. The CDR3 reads CASSSTGGAETQYF. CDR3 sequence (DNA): TGTGCCAGCAGTTCAACAGGGGGCGCAGAGACCCAGTACTTC.